This TCR beta chain comes out of a study of T-cell reconstitution after alpha-beta-depleted transplantation in children. The CDR3 has 15 amino acids. V lost 6 bases and J lost 0, with 9 bases in between. This clonotype came up a few times. Library preparation (for TCRbeta) was performed with unique molecular identifiers. TCRdb re-called the PCR reads with MiXCR, one entry per CDR3 protein. The sample contains some 280,000 distinct CDR3 sequences, more than 9% of which appear only once. The sample here was PBMCs from the stem cell graft donor, taken from the stem cell graft. The clonotype was recovered from a human donor who donated a stem cell graft to a child with SCID. This chain uses TRBV12-3 or TRBV12-4 with TRBJ2-6; D remains unclear. Written as DNA, the CDR3 is TGTGCCAGCAGCTGGGATGTCTCTGGGGCCAACGTCCTGACTTTC. Protein product: CASSWDVSGANVLTF.